The following is a T cell receptor (beta chain) sequence with its context. Its antigen is unknown. Possible read error: a much larger clone is one base away. Assembly of TCR beta libraries relied on iRepertoire HTBI primers together with Arm-PCR of CDR3 regions. MiXCR was run by TCRdb on the multiplex PCR reads, yielding one entry per CDR3 protein. This table holds approximately 500,000 distinct CDR3 sequences, 20% to 25% found once. Trimming took off 1 base at V and 7 bases at J, with 13 bases between the two ends. CDR1 is MNHNS and CDR2 is SASEGT in the germline V gene. The CDR3 covers 15 residues. These data come from a study of regulatory T cells in long-lasting Graves disease. In the study overall: By definition, persistent Graves' disease involved antithyroid drugs for over 5 years alongside positive TSH receptor antibodies. The study, taken as a whole, reports: TCR diversity was lower in persistent than newly diagnosed Graves' disease.

The time point was: persistent/refractory GD, antithyroid drugs over 5 years with positive TRAb. RNA isolated from PBMCs was used to make the TCR library. Tubes containing EDTA received about 9.7 milliliters of drawn peripheral blood. The source material was peripheral blood mononuclear cells (PBMCs), sampled when the disease was refractory, from a patient treated with antithyroid drugs. The receptor comes from a female donor with Graves disease. V and J are TRBV6-1 and TRBJ2-2; D not resolved. In DNA form, the CDR3 reads TGTGCCAGCAGTGAAGGGGCAGCAATTCTCGGGGAGCTGTTTTTT. It yields the protein CASSEGAAILGELFF.